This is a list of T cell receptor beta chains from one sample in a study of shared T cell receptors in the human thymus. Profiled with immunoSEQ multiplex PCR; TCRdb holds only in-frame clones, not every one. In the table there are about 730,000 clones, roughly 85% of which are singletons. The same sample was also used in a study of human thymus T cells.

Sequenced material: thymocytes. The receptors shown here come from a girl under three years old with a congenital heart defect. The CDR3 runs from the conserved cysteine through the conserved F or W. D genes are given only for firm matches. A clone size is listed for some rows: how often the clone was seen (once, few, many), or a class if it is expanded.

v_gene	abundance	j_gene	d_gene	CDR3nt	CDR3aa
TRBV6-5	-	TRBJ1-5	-	TGTGCCAGCAGTTACAGTGCAGGGTCCCATCAGCCCCAGCATTTT	CASSYSAGSHQPQHF
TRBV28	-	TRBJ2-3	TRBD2	TGTGCCAGCAGTAGGACTAGCGGGGATTTCACAGATACGCAGTATTTT	CASSRTSGDFTDTQYF
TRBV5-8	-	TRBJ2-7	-	TGTGCCAGCAGCTTGGAGGCTGGGGGCGCCGAGCAGTACTTC	CASSLEAGGAEQYF
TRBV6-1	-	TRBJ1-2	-	TGTGCCAGCAGTGAAACGTTGGGGGGCTATGGCTACACCTTC	CASSETLGGYGYTF
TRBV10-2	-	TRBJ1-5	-	TGCGCCAGCAGTGAGTCGACGGGGGTTGGCAATCAGCCCCAGCATTTT	CASSESTGVGNQPQHF
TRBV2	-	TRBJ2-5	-	TGTGCCAGCAGTGAGAGCTATGTTGTGGAGACCCAGTACTTC	CASSESYVVETQYF
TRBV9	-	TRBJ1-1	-	TGTGCCAGCAGCGTACGGGAGACGAACACTGAAGCTTTCTTT	CASSVRETNTEAFF
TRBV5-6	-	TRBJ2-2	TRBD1	TGTGCCAGCAGCTCCGGGACAGGACTTCACGGGGAGCTGTTTTTT	CASSSGTGLHGELFF
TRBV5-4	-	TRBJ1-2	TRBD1	TGTGCCAGCAGCACCAAAGGACAGGAGCACAACTATGGCTACACCTTC	CASSTKGQEHNYGYTF
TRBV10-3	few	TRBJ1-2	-	TGTGCCATCAGTCCCCCAGGGAAGTCACCCTATGGCTACACCTTC	CAISPPGKSPYGYTF
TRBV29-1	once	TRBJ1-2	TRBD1	TGCAGCGCAACTCCGGGACAGGGCCCCTTGGGTGGCTACACCTTC	CSATPGQGPLGGYTF
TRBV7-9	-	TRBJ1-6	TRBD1	TGTGCCAGCAGGAGAGAACCCTGGGACAGGGCCGATTCACCCCTCCACTTT	CASRREPWDRADSPLHF
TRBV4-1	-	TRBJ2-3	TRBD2	TGCGCCAGCAGCCAAGATAGGGCGGGGGGGCTTTTTTCTAGCACAGATACGCAGTATTTT	CASSQDRAGGLFSSTDTQYF
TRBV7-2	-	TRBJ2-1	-	TGTGCCAGCAGCCCTAGCAATAGCTCCTACAATGAGCAGTTCTTC	CASSPSNSSYNEQFF
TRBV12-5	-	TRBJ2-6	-	TGTGCTAGTGGCGGACAGCTTGTAGCCTCTGGGGCCAACGTCCTGACTTTC	CASGGQLVASGANVLTF
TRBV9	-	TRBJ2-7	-	TGTGCCAGCAGCGTAGGTGAGGTCCACGAGCAGTACTTC	CASSVGEVHEQYF
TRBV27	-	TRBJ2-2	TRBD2	TGTGCCAGCAGTTTGACCGGGGGGGCGGGCGGGGAGCTGTTTTTT	CASSLTGGAGGELFF
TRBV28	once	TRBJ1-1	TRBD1	TGTGCCAGCAGTTCTCGGACAGGGGGCATCCCGAAGAACACTGAAGCTTTCTTT	CASSSRTGGIPKNTEAFF
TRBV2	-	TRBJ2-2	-	TGTGCCAGCAGTGAACCCGTACCGAGGTACACCGGGGAGCTGTTTTTT	CASSEPVPRYTGELFF
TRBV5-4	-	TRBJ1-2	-	TGTGCCAGCAGCTTTCGTCGGACAAGGGAATCGTATGGCTACACCTTC	CASSFRRTRESYGYTF
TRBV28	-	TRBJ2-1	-	TGTGCCAGCAGGCCCTTTAACAGGGCCACCTCCTACAATGAGCAGTTCTTC	CASRPFNRATSYNEQFF
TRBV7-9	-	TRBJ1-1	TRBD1	TGTGCCAGCAGCTTAGTTGCCGAGGGGGCAACTGAAGCTTTCTTT	CASSLVAEGATEAFF